This is a list of T cell receptor beta chains from one sample in a study of tumor-infiltrating lymphocytes in primary liver carcinoma. TCRdb reprocessed the multiplex PCR reads with MiXCR, giving one entry per CDR3 protein. The sample consists of about 210,000 distinct CDR3 sequences, about 82% of them appearing once. The specimen sequenced was tumor tissue from primary liver carcinoma. These receptor sequences come from a man between 35 and 55 years old with primary liver carcinoma and hepatitis B virus infection. The CDR3 runs from the conserved cysteine through the conserved F or W. A D gene is named only where the DNA matches it firmly. Size tells how often a clone was seen (once, few, many) or the class of an expanded clone, and some rows leave it out.

v_gene	j_gene	abundance	d_gene	CDR3nt	CDR3aa
TRBV11-2	TRBJ2-6	.	TRBD1	TGTGTCAGCAGCATGGGGGGAGACAGGGGCATTTTCCTCTCTGAGGCCAACGTCCTGACTTTC	CVSSMGGDRGIFLSEANVLTF
TRBV29-1	TRBJ2-2	.	TRBD2	TGCAGCGTTGGGACTAGCGCGGGGAACACCAGGGAGCTTTTTTTT	CSVGTSAGNTRELFF
TRBV5-1	TRBJ1-1	many	.	TGCGCCAGCAGCTTGTCAGCGGGATTGAACACTGAAGCTTTCTTT	CASSLSAGLNTEAFF
TRBV12-3/TRBV12-4	TRBJ2-1	.	TRBD1	TGTGCCAGCAGTTTTTTGACAGGGGATTACAATGAACAGATCTTC	CASSFLTGDYNEQIF
TRBV5-1	TRBJ2-3	.	.	TGCGCCAGCAGCTTCGGCCATATCACAGATACGCTGTATTTT	CASSFGHITDTLYF
TRBV4-3	TRBJ2-3	.	.	TGTGCCAGCAGGCTTGGGTCTCTAAGCACAGATATGCAGTATTTT	CASRLGSLSTDMQYF
TRBV7-9	TRBJ2-7	.	TRBD1	TGTGCTAGCAGTCCCGTGGGGGACAGGAGTAACGAGCAGTACTTC	CASSPVGDRSNEQYF
TRBV6-2/TRBV6-3	TRBJ1-5	.	.	TGTGCCAGCAGTTCCCAGAGGGGGGGTCAGTCCCAGCATTTT	CASSSQRGGQSQHF
TRBV29-1	TRBJ2-5	.	.	.	CNVASGTGEETQYF
TRBV6-5	TRBJ2-3	.	TRBD2	TGTTCCAGCAACCCAGGACTAGCGGGAACAGGTACGCAATATTTT	CSSNPGLAGTGTQYF
TRBV7-9	TRBJ2-1	.	.	TGTGCCAACAGCATCGGGAGCAATGAGCAGTTCTTC	CANSIGSNEQFF